This T cell receptor (beta chain) was retrieved from a study of identical twins (dated by TCRdb to the mid-2010s). For context, the study as a whole: TCR alpha and beta repertoires from monozygotic twins, unrelated adults of various ages and cord blood were deep-sequenced to test whether fetal clonotypes persist. To rule out contamination, the twin experiments were replicated at different times with different library preparation protocols.

Libraries were built with 5' RACE. The instrument was an Illumina HiSeq 2000. A universal primer binding site was introduced by template switching, and a unique molecular identifier was present in the final cDNA, enabling accurate counting of TCR cDNA molecules. Specific primers in the conserved constant-segment region were used to synthesize first-strand cDNA for the TCR alpha and beta chains. To control for contamination, every cDNA library was double barcoded, receiving both a SMART-Mk sample barcode and Illumina barcodes. TruSeq adapter sequences, together with Illumina sample barcodes, were added in two successive PCR steps. TCR alpha and beta cDNA libraries were sequenced on the Illumina HiSeq platform with custom primers. The published analysis was carried out like this. Raw reads were processed with MiGEC to extract unique molecular identifiers, and MiXCR was used to determine CDR3 positions. For each individual, recombination models were inferred using an EM algorithm with the repgenHMM and IGoR tools. The tcR package in R was used for shared clonotype analysis, with sharing normalized by the product of cloneset sizes. To study raw recombination free of thymic and clonal selection effects, out-of-frame nonproductive sequences were analyzed. In TCRdb, the public reads were trimmed at Q25 with fastp and aligned with MiXCR, with productive beta chains retained. Rows with one shared CDR3 protein collapse into an entry with the most common genes and DNA. The V and J calls, along with clone size, are taken from TCRdb and not from the paper's own processing. The table for this sample lists a few hundred thousand distinct CDR3 sequences; roughly an eighth of them were counted only once. Jointly, the top ten make up 7.2% of the sample.

Only healthy Caucasian donors were included. The twin cohort consisted of three pairs of female monozygotic twins, all aged about 18 to 30 years. Positive isolation kits from Invitrogen were used to isolate CD4+ and CD8+ T cell populations. Beyond this particular receptor, the publication reports: Conclusions relied on cross-sectional statistical analysis, since the same donors could not be followed over many years. In monozygotic twins, recombination models systematically underestimated out-of-frame TCR alpha sharing, but the models matched the sharing seen between unrelated individuals. Invariant T cells such as MAIT and iNKT could partly confound zero-insertion analyses, though diverse VJ usage argued against this for most clonotypes. Compared with coincidental sharing between unrelated individuals, an excess of low generation-probability sequences was observed among out-of-frame TCR alpha sequences shared between twins. Fewer insertions were carried by abundant cord blood beta clonotypes, a similar but weaker trend appeared in young adult naive repertoires, and no such trend appeared in memory repertoires. The excess sharing between twins in beta out-of-frame sequences was weaker because fewer shared sequences reduced the signal-to-noise ratio.

Trimming costs V 1 base and J 3 bases, and their ends lie 9 bases apart. According to the germline V gene (reference sequence), CDR1 reads SEHNR and CDR2 reads FQNEAQ. The CDR3, cysteine through phenylalanine, is 14 amino acids long. Just CDR3 DNA is preserved here, 42 bases in frame from base 1. This clonotype was observed a handful of times. Its antigen remains unidentified. The record has no base qualities; no much larger clone is one base away. Separately, the same data were catalogued under a study of yellow fever vaccine responses in identical twins. Looking at the second paper: The T cell response to vaccination in identical twins was reported by the authors to appear partly convergent and partly personalized. In the study, vaccine-responding T cell clones were precisely tracked in identical twins.

This TCR was sampled from a woman between 18 and 29 years old in good health. The V gene is TRBV7-9 and the J gene is TRBJ2-5; the D gene assignment is ambiguous. The source material was CD8+ T cells sorted from blood. The CDR3 sequence is CASSLDGFEETQYF. The DNA is as follows: TGTGCCAGCAGCTTAGATGGGTTCGAAGAGACCCAGTACTTC. Extended through the reference TRBV7-9 and TRBJ2-5 proteins, this CDR3 yields the full variable domain: DTGVSQNPRHKITKRGQNVTFRCDPISEHNRLYWYRQTLGQGPEFLTYFQNEAQLEKSRLLSDRFSAERPKGSFSTLEIQRTEQGDSAMYLCASSLDGFEETQYFGPGTRLLVL.